These 25 T cell receptor beta chains were all obtained from the same sample, sequenced in a study of blood T cell repertoires in COVID-19. The protocol was immunoSEQ multiplex PCR, while the TCRdb copy is restricted to in-frame clones and leaves out a portion. This table holds under 450,000 clones, around 86% found once. The sequenced material came from PBMCs or T cells enriched from blood (not recorded which). The source of these receptors is a woman between 45 and 65 years old who had recovered from COVID-19.

The V gene is TRBV11-1, the J gene TRBJ2-1; a possible D gene is TRBD2 (5 bases). Trimming left V 4 bases short and J 8 bases short, with 15 bases between. Per germline, CDR1 SGHAT and CDR2 FQDESV (reference sequence). The CDR3 length is 14 residues. The CDR3 bases are TGTGCCAGCAGCTCAGCGAGCGGCCTCCATGAGCAGTTCTTC. Protein product: CASSSASGLHEQFF.

The chain employs TRBV5-4 and TRBJ1-3; D is unclear. Per the germline V gene, CDR1 is SGHNT and CDR2 is YYREEE (reference sequence). CDR3 length: 17 amino acids. V dropped 0 bases and J dropped 2 bases, with 15 bases sitting between them. The CDR3 coding sequence is TGTGCCAGCAGCTTGGGCGGCCCGACCATCGCTGGAAACACCATATATTTT. Translation: CASSLGGPTIAGNTIYF.

Written as DNA, the CDR3 is TGTGCCAGCAGCGCTGGAGACACCGGGGAGCTGTTTTTT. Its translation is CASSAGDTGELFF. This chain links TRBV9 with TRBJ2-2; D uncertain. V lost 3 bases and J lost 3, with 6 bases in between. The germline CDR1 and CDR2 sequences are SGDLS and YYNGEE. This CDR3 contains 13 residues.

The CDR3 protein is CASSQVRGGAYGYTF. CDR3 in DNA: TGTGCCAGCAGCCAAGTTCGTGGGGGCGCCTATGGCTACACCTTC. V gene TRBV4-2 combines with J gene TRBJ1-2, with a possible D match to TRBD1 (6 bases). This CDR3 comprises 15 residues. Per the germline V gene, CDR1 is LGHNA and CDR2 is YNFKEQ. Trimming cost V 1 base and J 4 bases, with 13 bases left between them.

This clone was found once. The chain employs TRBV3-1 (or the pseudogene TRBV3-2) and TRBJ2-1, with TRBD2 identical over 12 bases. The CDR3 has 15 residues. The V gene end was trimmed by 6 bases and the J gene end by 9 bases; junction bases not matched to a gene: 9. Per the germline V gene, CDR1 is LGHDT and CDR2 is YNNKEL (reference sequence). The CDR3 is CASSILAGGLAEQFF. The CDR3 DNA reads TGTGCCAGCAGTATTCTAGCGGGGGGGCTCGCTGAGCAGTTCTTC.

The chain couples TRBV6-5 to TRBJ1-1, with D perhaps TRBD1 (6 bases). The CDR3 is made up of 14 amino acids. The germline CDR1 and CDR2 sequences are MNHEY and SVGAGI. The germline V and J ends were trimmed by 5 bases and 1 base, with 11 bases remaining between them. Written as DNA, the CDR3 is TGTGCCAGCAGTCTGATGACAGGGAACACTGAAGCTTTCTTT. Translating gives CASSLMTGNTEAFF.

V gene TRBV30 combines with J gene TRBJ1-1; D is unclear. CDR1 and CDR2 (germline): GTSNPN, SVGIG (reference sequence). This CDR3 is built from 14 residues. Trimming took off 0 bases at V and 4 bases at J, with 12 bases between the two ends. The CDR3 region has the DNA TGTGCCTGGAGTGTACCTCCCTTCGGCACTGAAGCTTTCTTT. This codes for CAWSVPPFGTEAFF.

The genes are TRBV5-4 and TRBJ2-5; 7 bases agree with TRBD1. With 5 bases clipped from V and 4 bases from J, the junction kept 5 bases outside the gene matches. This CDR3 is built from 13 residues. Per germline, CDR1 SGHNT and CDR2 YYREEE (reference sequence). CDR3 sequence (DNA): TGTGCCAGCAGTCCAGGGGGAGCAGAGACCCAGTACTTC. Its translation: CASSPGGAETQYF.

V gene TRBV2 combines with J gene TRBJ2-2; D might be TRBD1 (6 bases). The germline V and J ends were trimmed by 9 bases and 4 bases, with 12 bases remaining between them. The CDR3 length is 13 residues. Germline assignment: CDR1 SNHLY and CDR2 FYNNEI. CDR3 amino acids: CASRGQSTGELFF. Written as DNA, the CDR3 is TGTGCCAGTCGAGGACAGTCCACCGGGGAGCTGTTTTTT.

This chain connects TRBV5-6 to TRBJ2-1, with 10 bases matching TRBD2. The CDR3 runs to 17 residues. V trimming: 4 bases; J trimming: 1 base; junction bases outside the gene matches: 8. Germline lookup yields CDR1 SGHDT and CDR2 YYEEEE. The CDR3, as DNA: TGTGCCAGCAGCCTCAGGACTAGCGGACTATCCTACAATGAGCAGTTCTTC. Translating gives CASSLRTSGLSYNEQFF. Looking up the rest from reference TRBV5-6 and TRBJ2-1 gives the full variable domain: DAGVTQSPTHLIKTRGQQVTLRCSPKSGHDTVSWYQQALGQGPQFIFQYYEEEERQRGNFPDRFSGHQFPNYSSELNVNALLLGDSALYLCASSLRTSGLSYNEQFFGPGTRLTVL.

This chain joins TRBV3-1 (or the pseudogene TRBV3-2) and TRBJ2-5; no reliable D call. V lost 5 bases and J 1 base, leaving 17 bases between the germline ends. CDR1 is LGHDT, CDR2 YNNKEL, per germline (reference sequence). The CDR3 covers 16 residues. For the CDR3, the DNA is TGTGCCAGCAGCACCCACTGGGTAAGGAGCCAAGAGACCCAGTACTTC. Its protein is CASSTHWVRSQETQYF.

This sequence joins TRBV4-1 and TRBJ2-1, with D perhaps matching TRBD2 (5 bases). The CDR3 totals 16 residues. Trimming pared 0 bases from V and 6 bases from J, leaving 15 bases between. Germline V gene data show CDR1 as MGHRA and CDR2 as YSYEKL. The CDR3, as DNA: TGCGCCAGCAGCCAAGAAGGAGGACGGCACTCCAATGAGCAGTTCTTC. Its translation: CASSQEGGRHSNEQFF.

The CDR3 nucleotides are TGTGCCAGCAGCTTTACAGGGGTTCGGACTGAAGCTTTCTTT. It is translated as CASSFTGVRTEAFF. The chain recombines TRBV5-6 with TRBJ1-1; the match to TRBD1 covers 7 bases. The germline V gene has CDR1 SGHDT and CDR2 YYEEEE. The V gene end was trimmed by 2 bases and the J gene end by 5 bases; junction bases not matched to a gene: 6. The CDR3 totals 14 residues.

This clone was observed once. V gene TRBV7-9 combines with J gene TRBJ1-1, with a weak D call TRBD1 (5 bases). The length of the CDR3 is 15 residues. Trimming pared 1 base from V and 1 base from J, leaving 10 bases between. The germline V gene has CDR1 SEHNR and CDR2 FQNEAQ (reference sequence). CDR3 residues: CASSLGGVPNTEAFF. As DNA, the CDR3 is TGTGCCAGCAGCTTAGGGGGCGTCCCGAACACTGAAGCTTTCTTT. The complete variable domain, with remaining parts taken from reference TRBV7-9 and TRBJ1-1, reads DTGVSQNPRHKITKRGQNVTFRCDPISEHNRLYWYRQTLGQGPEFLTYFQNEAQLEKSRLLSDRFSAERPKGSFSTLEIQRTEQGDSAMYLCASSLGGVPNTEAFFGQGTRLTVV.

The chain employs TRBV27 and TRBJ1-2; the D gene is possibly TRBD1 (6 bases). CDR3 length: 13 residues. The V gene lost 2 bases and the J gene lost 5 bases, with 9 bases spanning the gap. Germline lookup yields CDR1 MNHEY and CDR2 SMNVEV (reference sequence). This chain's CDR3 is CASSLGGAYGYTF. The CDR3 DNA sequence: TGTGCCAGCAGTTTAGGGGGGGCGTATGGCTACACCTTC.

The chain recombines TRBV5-1 with TRBJ1-4, with no clear D. The V end was cut by 0 bases, the J end by 0 bases, with 12 bases between. The germline V gene encodes CDR1 SGHRS and CDR2 YFSETQ. The CDR3 has 17 amino acids. For the CDR3, the DNA is TGCGCCAGCAGCTTGGTTCCGGGATCAGCAACTAATGAAAAACTGTTTTTT. Protein product: CASSLVPGSATNEKLFF.

This chain connects TRBV9 to TRBJ1-1; D is possibly TRBD1 (5 bases). This CDR3 spans 13 amino acids. V was clipped by 4 bases and J by 4 bases, with 11 bases between them. Germline lookup yields CDR1 SGDLS and CDR2 YYNGEE. The CDR3 sequence is CASSSGGSTEAFF. In DNA, the CDR3 is TGTGCCAGCAGCTCCGGGGGGAGCACTGAAGCTTTCTTT.

This clone turned up a few times. The J gene is TRBJ1-3, the V gene TRBV19; the match to TRBD1 covers 7 bases. This CDR3 has 13 residues. V gave up 5 bases and J gave up 9 bases; unmatched junction bases: 7. CDR1 is LNHDA, CDR2 SQIVND, per germline (reference sequence). The CDR3 sequence: CASSATGDITIYF. CDR3 nucleotide sequence: TGTGCCAGTAGTGCCACAGGGGACATCACCATATATTTT.

This chain uses TRBV6-2 or TRBV6-3 with TRBJ2-7; a weak D match, TRBD2 (6 bases). Germline V gene lookup returns CDR1 MNHEY and CDR2 SVGEGT. This CDR3 has 18 amino acids. Trimming shortened V by 2 bases and J by 1 base, and 21 bases separated the two germline ends. CDR3 amino acids: CASSYMGGLATQSYEQYF. The CDR3 DNA follows: TGTGCCAGCAGTTACATGGGTGGGCTAGCGACTCAGTCCTACGAGCAGTACTTC.

CDR3 in amino acids: CAWSGTGTIAFF. Here the CDR3 DNA reads TGTGCCTGGAGCGGCACCGGGACAATCGCTTTCTTT. The V and J genes are TRBV30 and TRBJ1-1; D might be TRBD1 (6 bases). The CDR3 has 12 residues. Germline-derived CDR1 and CDR2 are GTSNPN and SVGIG (reference sequence). Trimming took off 3 bases at V and 11 bases at J, with 16 bases between the two ends.

This chain uses TRBV6-5 with TRBJ2-1, with TRBD1 identical over 8 bases. CDR3 length: 15 residues. V shed 2 bases, J shed 1 base, and the junction held 1 base outside the gene matches. Germline values: CDR1 MNHEY, CDR2 SVGAGI. The CDR3 bases are TGTGCCAGCAGTTACAGGACAGGGTCCTACAATGAGCAGTTCTTC. It yields the protein CASSYRTGSYNEQFF.

CDR3: CASNKESLSGNTIYF. The CDR3 DNA follows: TGTGCCAGCAATAAGGAGTCCCTGTCTGGAAACACCATATATTTT. The chain combines TRBV2 with TRBJ1-3; D not certain. CDR3 size: 15 residues. Deletions cut 7 bases from V and 1 base from J, with 14 bases between. Germline V gene lookup returns CDR1 SNHLY and CDR2 FYNNEI.

This clone has only a few counts. The chain links TRBV18 to TRBJ1-5; maybe TRBD1 (5 bases). Germline assignment: CDR1 KGHSH and CDR2 LQKENI. Trimming pared 3 bases from V and 1 base from J, leaving 7 bases between. CDR3 length equals 14 residues. The CDR3 region has the DNA TGTGCCAGCTCACCGAAGGGGAGCAATCAGCCCCAGCATTTT. It codes for CASSPKGSNQPQHF.

This chain joins TRBV3-1 (or the pseudogene TRBV3-2) and TRBJ1-6, with 10 bases matching TRBD1. V dropped 2 bases and J dropped 7; count of bases not matched to a gene: 2. This CDR3 spans 15 amino acids. The germline V gene encodes CDR1 LGHDT and CDR2 YNNKEL (reference sequence). CDR3 sequence: CASSQRTGGNSPLHF. CDR3 DNA sequence: TGTGCCAGCAGCCAAAGGACAGGGGGAAATTCACCCCTCCACTTT.

V and J are TRBV9 and TRBJ2-1; D remains unclear. V was pared by 4 bases and J by 1 base, with 12 bases between. This CDR3 spans 15 amino acids. CDR1 SGDLS and CDR2 YYNGEE come from the germline V gene. CDR3 nucleotide sequence: TGTGCCAGCAGCCTTAGCCCGGAATCCTACAATGAGCAGTTCTTC. It codes for CASSLSPESYNEQFF.